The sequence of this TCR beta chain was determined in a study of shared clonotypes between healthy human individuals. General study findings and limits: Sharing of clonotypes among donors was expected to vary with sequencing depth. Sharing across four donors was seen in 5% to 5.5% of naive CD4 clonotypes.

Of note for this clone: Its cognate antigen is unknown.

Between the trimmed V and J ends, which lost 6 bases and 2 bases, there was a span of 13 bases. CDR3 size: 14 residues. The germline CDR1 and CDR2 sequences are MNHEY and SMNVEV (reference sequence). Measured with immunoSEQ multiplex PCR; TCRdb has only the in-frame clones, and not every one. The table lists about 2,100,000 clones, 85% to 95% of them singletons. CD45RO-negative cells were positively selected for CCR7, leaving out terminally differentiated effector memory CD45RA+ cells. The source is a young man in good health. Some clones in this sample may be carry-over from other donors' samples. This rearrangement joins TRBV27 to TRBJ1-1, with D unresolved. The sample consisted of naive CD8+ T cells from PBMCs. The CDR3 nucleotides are TGTGCCAGCAGCCCCGTTTGGGGTAACACTGAAGCTTTCTTT. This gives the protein CASSPVWGNTEAFF.